These 26 T cell receptor beta chains originate from one sample sequenced in a study of T cells after posttransplantation cyclophosphamide. Busulfan-fludarabine conditioning, marrow transplant, and cyclophosphamide on days +3 and +4 were administered. TCRdb keeps only in-frame clones here, not all; method: immunoSEQ multiplex PCR. The sample lists 5,500 to 6,000 clones, 1.5% to 2% occurring once. This material consisted of PBMCs, taken about 37 weeks after a stem cell transplant with posttransplant cyclophosphamide. The source is a male patient in his 30s who received an allogeneic stem cell transplant from a related donor, was CMV-positive, and had no GVHD. A subset of T cells may come from the graft donor.

The chain has TRBV29-1 and TRBJ2-3, with TRBD1 matching over 8 bases. The CDR3 covers 14 residues. The junction had 8 bases not matched to a gene; V was cut back by 7 bases and J by 2 bases. Germline V gene data show CDR1 as SQVTM and CDR2 as ANQGSEA. The DNA of the CDR3 is TGCAGCGCCCTCAGGGGGCAACTCACAGATACGCAGTATTTT. This gives the protein CSALRGQLTDTQYF.

The V and J genes are TRBV7-2 and TRBJ1-4; TRBD1 aligns across 8 bases. The germline V gene encodes CDR1 SGHTA and CDR2 FQGNSA. This CDR3 is 17 amino acids long. J was trimmed by 5 bases and V by 3 bases; bases with no gene match: 11. CDR3 nucleotide sequence: TGTGCCAGCAGCTTCGGACAGGGTTTATTGCGGAATGAAAAACTGTTTTTT. This codes for CASSFGQGLLRNEKLFF. The variable domain in full, completed from reference TRBV7-2 and TRBJ1-4, reads GAGVSQSPSNKVTEKGKDVELRCDPISGHTALYWYRQSLGQGLEFLIYFQGNSAPDKSGLPSDRFSAERTGGSVSTLTIQRTQQEDSAVYLCASSFGQGLLRNEKLFFGSGTQLSVL.

The chain couples TRBV7-9 to TRBJ2-3, with 12 bases aligning to TRBD2. J lost 1 base, V lost 3 bases, and 5 bases had no gene match. CDR1 is SEHNR, CDR2 FQNEAQ, per germline (reference sequence). This CDR3 contains 17 residues. The CDR3 protein is CASSFGRLAGGTDTQYF. CDR3 DNA: TGTGCCAGCAGCTTTGGTCGACTAGCGGGGGGCACAGATACGCAGTATTTT.

The chain has TRBV18 and TRBJ1-4; a weak D match, TRBD1 (6 bases). CDR1 is KGHSH, CDR2 LQKENI, per germline. With 3 bases removed from V and 3 bases from J, the gap between germline ends came to 11 bases. The CDR3 extends over 15 amino acids. DNA of the CDR3: TGTGCCAGCTCACCTAGGACAGCCCCTAATGAAAAACTGTTTTTT. This codes for CASSPRTAPNEKLFF.

This chain links TRBV7-8 with TRBJ1-6; D remains ambiguous. The CDR3 consists of 15 residues. Germline V lookup: CDR1 SGHVS, CDR2 FQNEAQ. Trimming pared 0 bases from V and 10 bases from J, leaving 13 bases between. CDR3 sequence: CASSLAPGLWSPLHF. The CDR3 bases are TGTGCCAGCAGCTTAGCGCCCGGTTTGTGGTCACCCCTCCACTTT.

This clone was recorded a few times. J is TRBJ2-5 and V is TRBV7-9; no clear D. The CDR3 loop spans 13 amino acids. V lost 11 bases and J 2 bases, leaving 15 bases between the germline ends. Germline loops: CDR1 SEHNR, CDR2 FQNEAQ (reference sequence). CDR3 loop: CASANSGQETQYF. CDR3 coding DNA: TGTGCCTCAGCCAACTCCGGGCAAGAGACCCAGTACTTC.

The chain links TRBV15 to TRBJ2-7, with no clear D. CDR3 length: 13 amino acids. Germline CDR1 LNHNV, CDR2 YYDKDF (reference sequence). The V end lost 3 bases, the J end lost 1 base, and 7 bases lay between the germline ends. This CDR3 reads CATSRGSSYEQYF. The CDR3 DNA reads as TGTGCCACCAGCAGGGGCTCATCCTACGAGCAGTACTTC.

This clone occurred a few times. The CDR3 reads CASSQGSGGDTDTQYF. CDR3 DNA sequence: TGTGCCAGCTCACAGGGTAGCGGGGGGGACACAGATACGCAGTATTTT. The chain carries TRBV18 and TRBJ2-3; 11 nucleotides line up with TRBD2. This CDR3 comprises 16 residues. The V gene's germline CDR1 is KGHSH and CDR2 LQKENI. The ends lost 4 bases at V and 2 bases at J; junction bases unmatched: 5.

The chain is built from TRBV7-3 and TRBJ2-7, with TRBD2 matching 11 bases. V was pared by 1 base and J by 3 bases, with 8 bases of the junction left unmatched. The CDR3 is made up of 17 amino acids. CDR1 is SGHTA and CDR2 is FQGTGA in the germline V gene. The CDR3 here is CASSLKGSTSGNYEQYF. DNA of the CDR3: TGTGCCAGCAGCTTAAAGGGGTCGACTAGCGGGAACTACGAGCAGTACTTC.

This clone was found a few times. The gene calls are TRBV6-1 and TRBJ2-7, with D unclear. The germline V gene has CDR1 MNHNS and CDR2 SASEGT. This CDR3 comprises 13 residues. V was trimmed by 6 bases and J by 3 bases, leaving 12 bases between them. The chain's CDR3 is CASRFLPNYEQYF. CDR3 DNA: TGTGCCAGCAGGTTCCTGCCTAACTACGAGCAGTACTTC.

There are a few counts of this clone. The chain has TRBV11-2 and TRBJ2-5, with 9 bases that match TRBD1. The trim removed 5 bases at V and 6 bases at J, leaving 7 bases unmatched. The CDR3 has 14 amino acids. The germline V gene encodes CDR1 SGHAT and CDR2 FQNNGV. The CDR3 protein is CASSPTGGLKTQYF. The CDR3 coding sequence is TGTGCCAGCAGCCCTACAGGGGGCTTGAAGACCCAGTACTTC.

The rearrangement joins TRBV5-1 to TRBJ1-1; D unclear. The length of the CDR3 is 15 residues. Germline CDR1 reads SGHRS; CDR2 reads YFSETQ. Trimming left V 4 bases short and J 1 base short, with 14 bases between. The CDR3 region has the DNA TGCGCCAGCAGCCTCCTAGGAGGCCCGAACACTGAAGCTTTCTTT. Its protein product is CASSLLGGPNTEAFF.

In its sample, this clone ranks as medium-sized. CDR3 bases: TGTGCCAGCAGTGAAGGCAGGGCTGGGGCTGAAGCTTTCTTT. Translated: CASSEGRAGAEAFF. This chain joins TRBV2 and TRBJ1-1; a weak D match, TRBD1 (5 bases). Germline assignment: CDR1 SNHLY and CDR2 FYNNEI. There are 14 residues in the CDR3. Trimming shortened V by 1 base and J by 6 bases, and 12 bases separated the two germline ends.

This chain connects TRBV6-1 to TRBJ1-5, with D unresolved. This CDR3 contains 11 residues. CDR1 is MNHNS and CDR2 is SASEGT in the germline V gene. V was cut by 8 bases and J by 10 bases, with 12 bases left in between. The CDR3 protein is CASSGVSPQHF. The CDR3 DNA is TGTGCCAGCTCCGGGGTCAGCCCCCAGCATTTT.

This chain links TRBV29-1 with TRBJ1-3; 8 bases line up with TRBD1. Losses at the gene ends were 6 bases for V and 0 bases for J; bases not matched to a gene: 4. This CDR3 is built from 14 residues. Germline values: CDR1 SQVTM, CDR2 ANQGSEA. This CDR3 reads CSVDRVPSGNTIYF. CDR3 DNA: TGCAGCGTGGACAGGGTTCCCTCTGGAAACACCATATATTTT.

The genes are TRBV28 and TRBJ1-5; TRBD1 matches 9 bases. V trimming: 2 bases; J trimming: 6 bases; junction bases outside the gene matches: 2. This CDR3 spans 14 amino acids. CDR1 and CDR2 from the germline V gene are MDHEN and SYDVKM. CDR3 nucleotide sequence: TGTGCCAGCAGTTTAACAGGGGGCGGTCAGCCCCAGCATTTT. Translation gives CASSLTGGGQPQHF.

A few counts support this clone. The chain carries TRBV15 and TRBJ2-7; no clear D gene. V was cut by 1 base and J by 4 bases, with 8 bases left in between. The V gene's germline CDR1 is LNHNV and CDR2 YYDKDF (reference sequence). The CDR3 runs to 13 residues. CDR3: CATSRGPIYEQYF. In DNA form, the CDR3 reads TGTGCCACCAGCAGAGGGCCGATTTACGAGCAGTACTTC.

This clone was found a few times. V is TRBV5-4 and J is TRBJ1-2; D not certain. The CDR3 loop spans 13 amino acids. V lost 0 bases and J 2 bases, leaving 5 bases between the germline ends. Germline V gives CDR1 SGHNT, CDR2 YYREEE (reference sequence). The CDR3 coding sequence is TGTGCCAGCAGCTTGGACAGCAACTATGGCTACACCTTC. Protein: CASSLDSNYGYTF.

V gene TRBV18 combines with J gene TRBJ1-1, with TRBD1 matching over 9 bases. This CDR3 spans 16 amino acids. CDR1 and CDR2 (germline): KGHSH, LQKENI. V shed 5 bases and J 5 bases; nucleotides not matched to a gene: 12. CDR3 sequence (DNA): TGTGCCAGCTCATCCAGCCTGACAGGGGGGGGAACTGAAGCTTTCTTT. Protein product: CASSSSLTGGGTEAFF.

This clone has only a few counts. The rearrangement uses TRBV28 and TRBJ2-5, with TRBD2 identical over 12 bases. Germline V lookup: CDR1 MDHEN, CDR2 SYDVKM. V shed 5 bases, J shed 5 bases, and the junction held 3 bases outside the gene matches. The CDR3 length is 14 residues. CDR3 region: CASSQTSGGETQYF. Written as DNA, the CDR3 is TGTGCCAGCAGTCAGACTAGCGGGGGTGAGACCCAGTACTTC.

This clone was counted a few times. This chain connects TRBV5-6 to TRBJ2-7; a possible D gene is TRBD2 (6 bases). The DNA end favors TRBJ2-1, so the J call may be wrong. Germline CDR1 and CDR2: SGHDT and YYEEEE. The CDR3 is 13 amino acids. The CDR3 region is CASSSLRGYEQFF. DNA of the CDR3: TGTGCCAGCAGCAGTTTGCGGGGCTACGAGCAGTTCTTC.

This clone was found a few times. The chain is built from TRBV19 and TRBJ2-7; TRBD1 aligns across 7 bases. The J segment lost 5 bases and the V segment lost 5 bases, leaving 9 bases of the junction unmatched. The CDR3 extends over 14 amino acids. CDR1 LNHDA and CDR2 SQIVND come from the germline V gene (reference sequence). CDR3 DNA: TGTGCCAGTAGTCCTCAACAGGGGATGGACGAGCAGTACTTC. Translating gives CASSPQQGMDEQYF.

This clone was seen more than once but under ten times. The chain recombines TRBV7-6 with TRBJ2-5; unclear D gene. Per the germline V gene, CDR1 is SGHVS and CDR2 is FNYEAQ. Trimming pared 5 bases from V and 5 bases from J, leaving 12 bases between. The CDR3 length is 13 residues. CDR3 nucleotides: TGTGCCAGCAGCGTACCCGGGTGGGAGACCCAGTACTTC. Translated, it gives CASSVPGWETQYF.

This clone was observed a few times. The genes are TRBV15 and TRBJ1-2, with 9 bases aligning to TRBD1. This CDR3 contains 15 residues. The trim removed 0 bases at V and 4 bases at J, leaving 3 bases unmatched. CDR1 and CDR2 from the germline V gene are LNHNV and YYDKDF (reference sequence). The CDR3 DNA is TGTGCCACCAGCAGAGATGGGACAGGGACCTATGGCTACACCTTC. Protein product: CATSRDGTGTYGYTF.

As regards this clone: One junction end disagrees with the germline gene, perhaps due to a read error. The CDR3 sequence: CASSLAFAARHF. DNA for the CDR3: TGTGCCAGCAGCTTAGCATTTGCGGCCCGTCATTTT. The chain recombines TRBV7-2 with TRBJ2-3; D remains unclear. CDR1 is SGHTA and CDR2 is FQGNSA in the germline V gene. The CDR3 is 12 amino acids.

The table lists this clone with a few counts. This chain connects TRBV7-9 to TRBJ1-3, with D uncertain. Germline loops: CDR1 SEHNR, CDR2 FQNEAQ (reference sequence). CDR3 size: 14 residues. Deletions cut 5 bases from V and 6 bases from J, with 14 bases between. CDR3 sequence (DNA): TGTGCCAGCAGCGAAAACTGGTCGAAAAACACCATATATTTT. Protein sequence: CASSENWSKNTIYF.